A selection of T cell receptor beta chains follows, all from one sample in a study of metastatic and nonmetastatic thyroid tumors. TCRdb re-analyzed the PCR reads through MiXCR. The sample includes about 29,000 clones, around a sixth of them seen just once. Sequencing was carried out using blood. Source of these receptors: a female donor with papillary thyroid cancer or a benign thyroid nodule (not recorded which). Some clones in this sample may be carry-over from other donors' samples. The CDR3 runs from the conserved cysteine through the conserved F or W. The order of the fields is J gene, clone size, V gene, D gene, CDR3 DNA, CDR3 protein. The D gene is left open where the match is weak. Clone size is not always given. Where it is, it says once, few, many or a class for expanded clones.

TRBJ2-7	many	TRBV11-2	NA	TGTGCCAGCAGCTTAGCGGGCGAGCAGTACTTC	CASSLAGEQYF
TRBJ2-7	few	TRBV2	NA	TGTGCCAGCACCGGGACAAGGGAGCAGTACTTC	CASTGTREQYF
TRBJ1-1	many	TRBV18	NA	TGTGCCAGCTCACTCACCCTTGGCAGCATGAACACTGAAGCTTTCTTT	CASSLTLGSMNTEAFF
TRBJ1-4	NA	TRBV19	NA	TGTGCCAGTAGTATTCGCCCTGGGAACGGCAACGAAAAACTGTTTTTT	CASSIRPGNGNEKLFF
TRBJ1-6	many	TRBV5-4	NA	TGTGCCAGCAGCTTCACAGGGTACAATTCACCCCTCCACTTT	CASSFTGYNSPLHF
TRBJ2-6	many	TRBV9	NA	TGTGCCAGCAGCGTTTCAGGGACTGGGGCCAACGTCCTGACTTTC	CASSVSGTGANVLTF
TRBJ1-1	many	TRBV6-1	TRBD1	TGTGCCAGCAGTTATCTGACAGGGACTAACACTGAAGCTTTCTTT	CASSYLTGTNTEAFF
TRBJ1-1	many	TRBV3-1	NA	TGTGCCAGCAGCCTCGGGATAAACACTGAAGCTTTCTTT	CASSLGINTEAFF
TRBJ1-2	many	TRBV24-1	TRBD1	TGTGCCACCAGTGATCCGACAGGGCTTTATGGCTACACCTTC	CATSDPTGLYGYTF
TRBJ2-1	medium-sized	TRBV20-1	NA	TGCAGTGCTAGAGATCGTTTAGGGGGGCTTGGGAATGAGCAGTTCTTC	CSARDRLGGLGNEQFF
TRBJ1-1	many	TRBV7-9	NA	TGTGCCAGCAGCTTAGAAGGCAGCTGGAACACTGAAGCTTTCTTT	CASSLEGSWNTEAFF
TRBJ2-3	many	TRBV19	TRBD1	TGTGCCAGTAACGACAGGGTGGGAGATACGCAGTATTTT	CASNDRVGDTQYF
TRBJ2-1	many	TRBV9	NA	TGTGCCAGCAGCGTAGAGTTTGGGGGAGGCTACAATGAGCAGTTCTTC	CASSVEFGGGYNEQFF
TRBJ2-4	many	TRBV6-1	TRBD2	TGTGCCATCCTCCCCGGGAGGGTTGACAAAAACATTCAGTACTTC	CAILPGRVDKNIQYF
TRBJ2-3	few	TRBV6-4	TRBD2	TGTGCCAGCAGTTCGGGAGGACTGGCGGCCCCCACAGATACGCAGTATTTT	CASSSGGLAAPTDTQYF
TRBJ2-5	few	TRBV6-1	TRBD2	TGTGCCAGCATCACCGGGGGGTACCAAGAGACCCAGTACTTC	CASITGGYQETQYF
TRBJ2-7	medium-sized	TRBV11-2	NA	TGTGCCAGCAGCTTAATGATCGGCAGGCCCCCCTACGAGCAGTACTTC	CASSLMIGRPPYEQYF
TRBJ2-4	many	TRBV28	NA	TGTGCCAGCAGCCCGGCCGGGTCAGCCAAAAACATTCAGTACTTC	CASSPAGSAKNIQYF
TRBJ1-2	many	TRBV18	TRBD1	TGTGCCAGCTCACCCCAACCGACAGGGGAGTATGGCTACACCTTC	CASSPQPTGEYGYTF
TRBJ2-3	many	TRBV28	TRBD2	TGTGCCAGCAGTTTTTATACTAGCGGAACAGATACGCAGTATTTT	CASSFYTSGTDTQYF
TRBJ2-2	many	TRBV6-1	TRBD1	TGTGCCAGCAGTCGGACAGGGGGCACCGGGGAGCTGTTTTTT	CASSRTGGTGELFF
TRBJ2-7	medium-sized	TRBV6-1	NA	TGTGCCAGCAGTGATACAGACTACGAGCAGTACTTC	CASSDTDYEQYF
TRBJ2-3	NA	TRBV9	NA	TGTGCCAGCAGCCAAGATGCGGGCACAGATACGCAGTATTTT	CASSQDAGTDTQYF
TRBJ2-3	medium-sized	TRBV5-1	NA	TGCGCCAGCAGCTTAGCAGGGGTACGGGGGCTCACAGATACGCAGTATTTT	CASSLAGVRGLTDTQYF
TRBJ2-1	few	TRBV25-1	NA	TGTGCCAGCAGCCTTAGTAATGAGCAGTTCTTC	CASSLSNEQFF
TRBJ2-6	NA	TRBV18	NA	TGTGCCAGCTCACCACGGAGGGACGGTGGGGCCAACGTCCTGACTTTC	CASSPRRDGGANVLTF
TRBJ2-1	many	TRBV9	TRBD1	TGTGCCAGCAGCGAACAGGGGATTGAATTGAATGAGCAGTTCTTC	CASSEQGIELNEQFF
TRBJ2-7	NA	TRBV12-3/TRBV12-4	NA	TGTGCCAGCAGTTCAGGAACCGAGCAGTACTTC	CASSSGTEQYF
TRBJ2-1	medium-sized	TRBV6-1	TRBD2	TGTGCCAGCTGGCGACTAGCGGGGCTCAATGAGCAGTTCTTC	CASWRLAGLNEQFF
TRBJ2-7	few	TRBV6-1	NA	TGTGCCAGCAGGAGGAGGGAACAGAACTACGAGCAGTACTTC	CASRRREQNYEQYF
TRBJ2-5	many	TRBV20-1	TRBD2	TGCAGTGCTAGCACTAGCGGGAGTCGTGAGACCCAGTACTTC	CSASTSGSRETQYF
TRBJ2-5	many	TRBV19	NA	TGTGCCAGTAGTCCTAGCGAACAAGAGACCCAGTACTTC	CASSPSEQETQYF
TRBJ2-7	many	TRBV24-1	NA	TGTGCCACCAGTCGGGGAGAAGGGAGCTACGAGCAGTACTTC	CATSRGEGSYEQYF
TRBJ2-1	many	TRBV6-1	TRBD2	TGTGCCAGCAGGAAAGCGGGGAGCTCCTACAATGAGCAGTTCTTC	CASRKAGSSYNEQFF
TRBJ2-2	few	TRBV29-1	TRBD2	TGCAGCGTGAAGGGGCTAGCGGGAGACACCGGGGAGCTGTTTTTT	CSVKGLAGDTGELFF
TRBJ2-2	many	TRBV28	NA	TGTGCCAGCAACCCCTGGCGACATGGGACCGGGGAGCTGTTTTTT	CASNPWRHGTGELFF
TRBJ2-3	many	TRBV7-8	NA	TGTGCCAGCAGCTTAGGCCCTAGCACAGATACGCAGTATTTT	CASSLGPSTDTQYF
TRBJ1-2	NA	TRBV2	NA	TGTGCCAGCAGTGCCGGGGGTAACTATGGCTACACCTTC	CASSAGGNYGYTF
TRBJ1-3	NA	TRBV11-2	NA	TGTGCCAGCAGCATACTCAGATCTCCTGGAAACACCATATATTTT	CASSILRSPGNTIYF
TRBJ2-3	many	TRBV24-1	NA	TGTGCCACCAGTGATTACGGCGCGCCTAGCACAGATACGCAGTATTTT	CATSDYGAPSTDTQYF
TRBJ2-1	many	TRBV28	TRBD2	TGTGCCAGCAGTTTATTACCGGGACTAGCGGACTCCAGAGATAACAATGAGCAGTTCTTC	CASSLLPGLADSRDNNEQFF
TRBJ2-2	many	TRBV24-1	TRBD2	TGTGCCACCAGTGCCGGTACCCGACTAGCGGGAACCGGGGAGCTGTTTTTT	CATSAGTRLAGTGELFF
TRBJ2-1	few	TRBV12-3/TRBV12-4	TRBD2	TGTGCCAGCAGTTTAGAAGGACTAGCGGTCAACTCCTACAATGAGCAGTTCTTC	CASSLEGLAVNSYNEQFF
TRBJ1-2	few	TRBV12-3/TRBV12-4	NA	TGTGCCAGCAGCTCCGGGACGGCCTATGGCTACACCTTC	CASSSGTAYGYTF
TRBJ1-2	few	TRBV15	TRBD1	TGTGCCACCAGCAGCCACAGGGGCAGGGACTATGGCTACACCTTC	CATSSHRGRDYGYTF
TRBJ2-1	many	TRBV2	NA	TGTGCCAGCAGTATCCCCACGGCGATGTCGGGTGAGCAGTTCTTC	CASSIPTAMSGEQFF
TRBJ2-7	medium-sized	TRBV6-7	NA	TGTGCCAGCAGTTACTTAGTCGTAGACGGGACCGACGAGCAGTACTTC	CASSYLVVDGTDEQYF
TRBJ1-1	many	TRBV6-1	NA	TGTGCCAGCAGCCAGGGACCCTGGGACACTGAAGCTTTCTTT	CASSQGPWDTEAFF
TRBJ1-5	many	TRBV9	NA	TGTGCCAGCAGCGTAGCAGGGATAGGTCAGCCCCAGCATTTT	CASSVAGIGQPQHF
TRBJ2-1	many	TRBV12-3/TRBV12-4	NA	TGTGCCAGCGAAACGCGTGGGGCGCTTGTACCTACTGAGCAGTTCTTC	CASETRGALVPTEQFF
TRBJ1-6	NA	TRBV20-1	NA	TGCAGTGCTAGAGAGTGGCAGGGGAATTCACCCCTCCACTTT	CSAREWQGNSPLHF
TRBJ2-1	many	TRBV7-3	TRBD2	TGTGCCAGCAGCTCCCGGACTAGCGGGAGATACAATGAGCAGTTCTTC	CASSSRTSGRYNEQFF
TRBJ2-1	many	TRBV11-1	TRBD2	TGTGCCAGCAGCCCCGGGACTAGCGGGGCGGTCTGGGAGCAGTTCTTC	CASSPGTSGAVWEQFF